This T cell receptor (beta chain) originates from a study of T cell repertoires in cytomegalovirus infection. Notes on the study in general: In two of eight donors, the top clonotype was HLA-C-restricted CMV-specific.

Comment on this clonotype: Its antigen is currently unknown.

TCRdb fed the reads into MiXCR, producing one record per CDR3 protein. This sample has 300,000 to 400,000 distinct CDR3 sequences; roughly 20% occur once, and the top ten carry 8.7%. Looked up from germline, CDR1 is SGHNT and CDR2 is YYREEE (reference sequence). CDR3 size: 17 residues. J was trimmed by 2 bases and V by 0 bases; bases with no gene match: 3. The TCR was taken from a human donor in good health (CMV status not recorded). Some clones in this sample may be carry-over from other donors' samples. The chain carries TRBV5-4 and TRBJ2-2, with 11 bases that match TRBD2. The specimen sequenced was PBMCs. Written as DNA, the CDR3 is TGTGCCAGCAGCTTGGCCCTAGCGGGAGGTAACACCGGGGAGCTGTTTTTT. This translates into CASSLALAGGNTGELFF.